These T cell receptor beta chains were read from a single sample in a study of blood T cells in healthy people across ages. Using its own MiXCR run on the 5' RACE reads, TCRdb lists one record per CDR3 protein. Of 1.5 million to 1.8 million distinct CDR3 sequences in the sample, under 55% are singletons; the top ten hold approximately 4.1%. Sequenced: blood. These receptors all stem from a woman between 18 and 30 years old in good health. Each CDR3 is given with its conserved first and last residue. Fields, in order: V gene, J gene, clone size, D gene, CDR3 protein, CDR3 DNA. The D gene is left open where the match is weak. The size of a clone is reported for some rows only, either as once, few or many, or as a class for expanded clones.

v_call: TRBV4-1; j_call: TRBJ2-7; clone_size: few; d_call: TRBD2; cdr3_aa: CASSQPSGGRERRYEQYF; cdr3_nt: TGCGCCAGCAGCCAACCTAGCGGGGGCCGGGAACGAAGGTACGAGCAGTACTTC
v_call: TRBV4-1; j_call: TRBJ2-2; clone_size: .; d_call: .; cdr3_aa: CASSHINGELFF; cdr3_nt: TGCGCCAGCAGCCACATTAACGGGGAGCTGTTTTTT
v_call: TRBV10-3; j_call: TRBJ1-6; clone_size: few; d_call: TRBD1; cdr3_aa: CAIRGGTDNSPLHF; cdr3_nt: TGTGCCATCAGGGGGGGGACAGATAATTCACCCCTCCACTTT
v_call: TRBV27; j_call: TRBJ1-1; clone_size: few; d_call: TRBD1; cdr3_aa: CASSPWGGGGNTEAFF; cdr3_nt: TGTGCCAGCAGTCCGTGGGGAGGGGGCGGGAACACTGAAGCTTTCTTT
v_call: TRBV15; j_call: TRBJ1-5; clone_size: .; d_call: .; cdr3_aa: CATSRDFQYSNQPQHF; cdr3_nt: TGTGCCACCAGCAGAGATTTTCAGTATAGCAATCAGCCCCAGCATTTT
v_call: TRBV27; j_call: TRBJ1-1; clone_size: .; d_call: TRBD1; cdr3_aa: CASHYTGDTEAFF; cdr3_nt: TGTGCCAGCCATTACACAGGGGACACTGAAGCTTTCTTT
v_call: TRBV5-1; j_call: TRBJ2-1; clone_size: .; d_call: TRBD2; cdr3_aa: CASSLAVGGGYNEQFF; cdr3_nt: TGCGCCAGCAGCTTGGCCGTCGGCGGGGGCTACAATGAGCAGTTCTTC
v_call: TRBV7-9; j_call: TRBJ2-7; clone_size: .; d_call: TRBD1; cdr3_aa: CASSSSGTVSYEQYF; cdr3_nt: TGTGCCAGCAGCTCATCCGGGACAGTCTCCTACGAGCAGTACTTC
v_call: TRBV6-4; j_call: TRBJ2-7; clone_size: .; d_call: .; cdr3_aa: CASKGEEQYF; cdr3_nt: TGTGCCAGCAAGGGCGAGGAGCAGTACTTC
v_call: TRBV6-5; j_call: TRBJ1-2; clone_size: few; d_call: .; cdr3_aa: CASSYSIVGNYGYTF; cdr3_nt: TGTGCCAGCAGTTACTCGATAGTAGGGAACTATGGCTACACCTTC
v_call: TRBV7-2; j_call: TRBJ2-7; clone_size: .; d_call: TRBD2; cdr3_aa: CASSNDREGGYEQYF; cdr3_nt: TGTGCCAGCAGCAATGACCGGGAGGGGGGCTACGAGCAGTACTTC
v_call: TRBV9; j_call: TRBJ2-1; clone_size: .; d_call: .; cdr3_aa: CASSVVSTRYNEQFF; cdr3_nt: TGTGCCAGCAGCGTAGTCTCCACGCGTTACAATGAGCAGTTCTTC
v_call: TRBV5-1; j_call: TRBJ2-1; clone_size: .; d_call: TRBD2; cdr3_aa: CASSLLAGEDEQFF; cdr3_nt: TGCGCCAGCAGCTTACTAGCGGGAGAGGATGAGCAGTTCTTC
v_call: TRBV6-4; j_call: TRBJ2-5; clone_size: .; d_call: .; cdr3_aa: CASSVNSQETQYF; cdr3_nt: TGTGCCAGCAGTGTGAACAGCCAAGAGACCCAGTACTTC
v_call: TRBV12-3/TRBV12-4; j_call: TRBJ1-1; clone_size: few; d_call: .; cdr3_aa: CASRNRDSTEAFF; cdr3_nt: TGTGCCAGCAGGAACAGAGATTCCACTGAAGCTTTCTTT
v_call: TRBV6-6; j_call: TRBJ1-6; clone_size: many; d_call: .; cdr3_aa: CASSPLGSQLQNSPLHF; cdr3_nt: TGTGCCAGCAGTCCCCTGGGGTCTCAGCTTCAAAATTCACCCCTCCACTTT
v_call: TRBV20-1; j_call: TRBJ1-6; clone_size: .; d_call: TRBD1; cdr3_aa: CSARERGQIFNSPLHF; cdr3_nt: TGCAGTGCTAGAGAGAGGGGACAGATCTTTAATTCACCCCTCCACTTT
v_call: TRBV20-1; j_call: TRBJ2-3; clone_size: .; d_call: .; cdr3_aa: CSALSFASTDTQYF; cdr3_nt: TGCAGTGCCCTAAGCTTCGCTAGCACAGATACGCAGTATTTT
v_call: TRBV4-3; j_call: TRBJ2-7; clone_size: .; d_call: .; cdr3_aa: CTSSQDSRRPLSQQYF; cdr3_nt: TGCACCAGCAGCCAAGATTCACGCAGGCCCCTCAGTCAGCAGTACTTC
v_call: TRBV20-1; j_call: TRBJ1-2; clone_size: many; d_call: TRBD1; cdr3_aa: CSASQGAYGYTF; cdr3_nt: TGCAGTGCTAGCCAGGGGGCCTATGGCTACACCTTC
v_call: TRBV24-1; j_call: TRBJ1-2; clone_size: few; d_call: .; cdr3_aa: CATSDSGRDYGYTF; cdr3_nt: TGTGCCACCAGTGATTCAGGCCGAGACTATGGCTACACCTTC